This T cell receptor (beta chain) came from a study of shared clonotypes between healthy human individuals. A remark on this clone: Its antigen remains unknown.

The CDR3 is 13 residues long. Germline V gene sequence: CDR1 SEHNR, CDR2 FQNEAQ (reference sequence). With 5 bases removed from V and 4 bases from J, the gap between germline ends came to 11 bases. Generated by immunoSEQ multiplex PCR, the TCRdb table keeps only in-frame clones and is missing some. Of some 1,100,000 clones detected, 75% to 80% appear once; the ten largest clones hold 0.4% to 0.55%. Study-level points and caveats: Naive subsets generally exceeded memory subsets in estimated richness. Apart from blood, nothing was sampled; tissue repertoires likely differ.

This sequence joins TRBV7-9 and TRBJ1-2; D may be TRBD1 (5 bases). The sample consisted of memory CD4+ T cells from PBMCs. Stated subset: CD45RA-negative fraction. This receptor was taken from a man aged 18 to 30 in good health. Some clones in this sample may be carry-over from other donors' samples. CDR3 amino acids: CASSLGRIYGYTF. In DNA form, the CDR3 reads TGTGCCAGCAGCCTGGGACGGATCTATGGCTACACCTTC. The entire variable domain, with the rest obtained from reference TRBV7-9 and TRBJ1-2, is as follows: DTGVSQNPRHKITKRGQNVTFRCDPISEHNRLYWYRQTLGQGPEFLTYFQNEAQLEKSRLLSDRFSAERPKGSFSTLEIQRTEQGDSAMYLCASSLGRIYGYTFGSGTRLTVV.